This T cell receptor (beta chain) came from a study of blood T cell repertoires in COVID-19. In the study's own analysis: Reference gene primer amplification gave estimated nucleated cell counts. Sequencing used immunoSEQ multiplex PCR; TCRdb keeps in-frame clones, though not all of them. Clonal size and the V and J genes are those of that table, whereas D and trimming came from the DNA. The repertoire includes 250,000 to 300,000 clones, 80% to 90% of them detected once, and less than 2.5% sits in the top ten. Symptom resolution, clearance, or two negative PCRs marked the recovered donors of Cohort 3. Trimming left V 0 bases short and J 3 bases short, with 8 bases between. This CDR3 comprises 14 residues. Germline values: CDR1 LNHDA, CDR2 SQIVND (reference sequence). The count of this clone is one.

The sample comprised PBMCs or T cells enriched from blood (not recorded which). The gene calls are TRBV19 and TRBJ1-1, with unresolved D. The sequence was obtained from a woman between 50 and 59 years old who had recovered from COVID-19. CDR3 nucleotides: TGTGCCAGTAGTATAGAGGGCAGTTACACTGAAGCTTTCTTT. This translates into CASSIEGSYTEAFF.